Below, one T cell receptor beta chain is given with its context. Other nucleotide sequences in the sample specify the same CDR3. CDR3 length equals 12 residues. Germline CDR1 KGHSH, CDR2 LQKENI. Trimming cost V 6 bases and J 3 bases, with 9 bases left between them. Data came from immunoSEQ multiplex PCR; TCRdb stores just in-frame clones and leaves some out. The sample contains 2 million to 2.5 million clones, 90% to 97% of which appear only once. The data originate from a study of shared clonotypes between healthy human individuals. This chain uses TRBV18 with TRBJ2-7, with a possible D match to TRBD2 (5 bases). Sequenced sample: naive CD4+ T cells sorted from blood. Subset denoted: CD45RA+ positively selected. This TCR was recovered from a man aged 18 to 29 in good health. The CDR3 DNA follows: TGTGCCAGCTCTCCGGGGAACTACGAGCAGTACTTC. Its translation is CASSPGNYEQYF.